This passage covers 11 T cell receptor beta chains from one sample sequenced in a study of OX40 agonist ivuxolimab in advanced cancers. Libraries were prepared by immunoSEQ multiplex PCR; TCRdb keeps only in-frame clonotypes and omits some of them. The sample yields tens of thousands of clones, 75% to 90% seen once. The input for sequencing was CD4+ or CD8+ T cells sorted from blood, taken in a trial of the OX40 agonist ivuxolimab. These receptors came from an adult with an advanced solid tumor such as melanoma, head and neck, liver or kidney cancer.

This chain connects TRBV18 to TRBJ1-1; tentative D call: TRBD1 (5 bases). Germline V CDR1 and CDR2: KGHSH, LQKENI. The V gene lost 2 bases and the J gene lost 3 bases, with 13 bases spanning the gap. The CDR3 is 15 amino acids. For the CDR3, the DNA is TGTGCCAGCTCACCATCGGGCAGGGCAGACACTGAAGCTTTCTTT. It codes for CASSPSGRADTEAFF.

V gene TRBV5-1 combines with J gene TRBJ2-7; perhaps TRBD1 as D (6 bases). CDR1 is SGHRS and CDR2 is YFSETQ in the germline V gene. The V end lost 6 bases, the J end lost 4 bases, and 14 bases lay between the germline ends. CDR3 length equals 13 residues. CDR3 sequence (DNA): TGCGCCAGCACCGAGACAGGATTGTACGAGCAGTACTTC. Residues: CASTETGLYEQYF.

This sequence joins TRBV28 and TRBJ2-1, with 8 bases matching TRBD2. The germline CDR1 and CDR2 sequences are MDHEN and SYDVKM. CDR3 size: 16 residues. The V gene end was trimmed by 8 bases and the J gene end by 3 bases; junction bases not matched to a gene: 12. CDR3 amino acids: CASAAGGYLVYNEQFF. DNA of the CDR3: TGTGCCAGCGCGGCGGGGGGCTACCTTGTCTACAATGAGCAGTTCTTC.

A note on this clone: The CDR3 end shows no conserved phenylalanine or tryptophan, and so a read error is likely. The DNA is left out, because the CDR3 cannot be placed on it with certainty; the CDR3 is given as TCRdb lists it. The gene calls are TRBV5-1 and TRBJ1-5; the listed D gene, TRBD1, was not tested against the DNA. Germline V gene sequence: CDR1 SGHRS, CDR2 YFSETQ. The CDR3 extends over 8 residues, inclusive of both ends. This chain's CDR3 is CASPPNSL.

This rearrangement joins TRBV7-2 to TRBJ1-1, with a tentative D call TRBD1 (6 bases). The CDR3 runs 16 residues. Trimming took 5 bases from V and 4 from J, leaving 20 bases between them. Germline CDR1 and CDR2: SGHTA and FQGNSA. As DNA, the CDR3 is TGTGCCAGCAGCAGAAAGGGGGGAAGGAGCCCCACTGAAGCTTTCTTT. It encodes CASSRKGGRSPTEAFF.

The CDR3 DNA is TGTGCCAGCAGTACCCTAGGACTCTACAATGAGCAGTTCTTC. This codes for CASSTLGLYNEQFF. V and J are TRBV6-5 and TRBJ2-1, with D maybe TRBD2 (5 bases). The CDR3 loop spans 14 amino acids. The germline V gene has CDR1 MNHEY and CDR2 SVGAGI. Trimming shortened V by 5 bases and J by 3 bases, and 11 bases separated the two germline ends.

The chain is built from TRBV7-2 and TRBJ2-3, with TRBD1 as a possible D gene (5 bases). The CDR3 length is 15 residues. V was trimmed by 1 base and J by 2 bases, leaving 10 bases between them. Germline-derived CDR1 and CDR2 are SGHTA and FQGNSA. As DNA, the CDR3 is TGTGCCAGCAGCTTAGGCAGGGCCCCCACAGATACGCAGTATTTT. Translated: CASSLGRAPTDTQYF.

The V call is TRBV5-6, the J call TRBJ2-1, with 11 bases lining up with TRBD2. Germline trimming cut 5 bases from V and 7 bases from J; bases unmatched to any gene: 11. The germline gives CDR1 SGHDT, CDR2 YYEEEE. The CDR3 consists of 16 residues. The CDR3 bases are TGTGCCAGCAGACGCACGGGACTAGCGGTTTTAAATGAGCAGTTCTTC. The encoded protein is CASRRTGLAVLNEQFF.

The V call is TRBV27, the J call TRBJ1-5, with 7 bases that match TRBD1. With V trimmed by 4 bases and J by 2 bases, 2 bases remained unmatched. The germline V gene encodes CDR1 MNHEY and CDR2 SMNVEV (reference sequence). The length of the CDR3 is 14 residues. DNA for the CDR3: TGTGCCAGCAGTTACAGGGGAGGCAATCAGCCCCAGCATTTT. It codes for CASSYRGGNQPQHF.

The gene calls are TRBV6-1 and TRBJ2-2; D uncertain. This CDR3 is built from 13 residues. Trimming pared 7 bases from V and 6 bases from J, leaving 12 bases between. The germline V gene encodes CDR1 MNHNS and CDR2 SASEGT. CDR3 amino acids: CASTVVGAGELFF. The CDR3 nucleotides read TGTGCCAGCACCGTTGTCGGCGCCGGGGAGCTGTTTTTT.

This clone has a handful of counts. V and J are TRBV4-1 and TRBJ2-7, with D perhaps TRBD1 (5 bases). V lost 1 base and J lost 0, with 10 bases in between. Per germline, CDR1 MGHRA and CDR2 YSYEKL. This CDR3 region has 15 residues. The CDR3 here is CASSQVQGSSYEQYF. CDR3 coding DNA: TGCGCCAGCAGCCAAGTGCAGGGCAGCTCCTACGAGCAGTACTTC.